This T cell receptor beta chain originates from a study of Ad26.COV2.S vaccination and SARS-CoV-2 variants. Concerning this clone: Its specificity is unknown.

The CDR3 spans 15 residues. The germline CDR1 and CDR2 sequences are LGHDT and YNNKEL (reference sequence). The ends were cut back, 0 bases at V and 3 bases at J, with 12 bases in the middle. TCRdb's table, derived via immunoSEQ multiplex PCR, lists solely in-frame clones and lacks some. The data show just over 350,000 clones, with under 95% seen just once and under 5% held by the top ten. Study findings and constraints: Vaccine recipients and placebo recipients showed similar non-spike TCR breadth. Placebo recipients showed lower spike-specific TCR breadth than vaccinees. In TCR breadth and depth analyses, total T cell responses may have been underestimated.

This specimen was peripheral blood, taken after recovery from COVID-19. V and J are TRBV3-1 (or the pseudogene TRBV3-2) and TRBJ2-7, with D unclear. This clonotype originated in a human donor who had recovered from COVID-19. Here the CDR3 reads CASSQDLGSYYEQYF. For the CDR3, the DNA is TGTGCCAGCAGCCAAGATCTAGGCAGTTACTACGAGCAGTACTTC.